This is a list of T cell receptor beta chains from one sample in a study of cytomegalovirus exposure and HLA in healthy donors. The data were produced by immunoSEQ multiplex PCR, yet TCRdb's version contains in-frame clones alone and is incomplete. The table lists some 110,000 clones, 88% of them singletons. The sequenced material came from PBMCs. Source of these receptors: a man between 18 and 29 years old in good health and CMV-seronegative. Each CDR3 is given with its conserved first and last residue. Each record gives: J gene, clone size, V gene, D gene, CDR3 DNA, CDR3 protein. A D gene is named only where the DNA matches it firmly. Size values are once, few and many counts, or a class for expanded clones, and some rows have none.

j_call: TRBJ2-5
clone_size: .
v_call: TRBV7-7
d_call: TRBD2
cdr3_nt: TGTGCCAGCGGGTCGGGGGGGAGTGAGACCCAGTACTTC
cdr3_aa: CASGSGGSETQYF

j_call: TRBJ1-2
clone_size: .
v_call: TRBV15
d_call: .
cdr3_nt: TGTGCCACCAGCAGAGACGGGGGGCTCTCTTATGGCTACACCTTC
cdr3_aa: CATSRDGGLSYGYTF

j_call: TRBJ2-3
clone_size: .
v_call: TRBV28
d_call: .
cdr3_nt: TGTGCCAGCACGGACTTTACCGGCACAGATACGCAGTATTTT
cdr3_aa: CASTDFTGTDTQYF

j_call: TRBJ1-1
clone_size: .
v_call: TRBV7-9
d_call: TRBD1
cdr3_nt: TGTGCCAGCAGCCGCGGGACAGGGGGCTGGAGTGAAGCTTTCTTT
cdr3_aa: CASSRGTGGWSEAFF

j_call: TRBJ2-1
clone_size: .
v_call: TRBV5-8
d_call: TRBD1
cdr3_nt: TGTGCCACCACGAGGTCCAGGACAGGGGTGGGCAATGAGCAGTTCTTC
cdr3_aa: CATTRSRTGVGNEQFF

j_call: TRBJ1-5
clone_size: .
v_call: TRBV28
d_call: TRBD1
cdr3_nt: TGTGCCAGCAGTTTGACAGGGAGAAGCAATCAGCCCCAGCATTTT
cdr3_aa: CASSLTGRSNQPQHF

j_call: TRBJ2-7
clone_size: .
v_call: TRBV29-1
d_call: .
cdr3_nt: TGCAGCGTGGCAAGAGACAGGTCGATCTACGAGCAGTACTTC
cdr3_aa: CSVARDRSIYEQYF

j_call: TRBJ2-3
clone_size: .
v_call: TRBV4-2
d_call: TRBD2
cdr3_nt: TGTGCCAGCAGCCAAAAGACCGGGACTAGGGGAATACTAGATACGCAGTATTTT
cdr3_aa: CASSQKTGTRGILDTQYF

j_call: TRBJ2-5
clone_size: .
v_call: TRBV5-1
d_call: .
cdr3_nt: TGCGCCAGCAGCGAGGGCCGCGGAGTAGAAGAGACCCAGTACTTC
cdr3_aa: CASSEGRGVEETQYF

j_call: TRBJ2-7
clone_size: once
v_call: TRBV28
d_call: TRBD1
cdr3_nt: TGTGCCAGCAGCGAAAAAACGACAGGGCGATACGTCGAGCAGTACTTC
cdr3_aa: CASSEKTTGRYVEQYF

j_call: TRBJ2-2
clone_size: .
v_call: TRBV4-3
d_call: TRBD2
cdr3_nt: TGCGCCAGCAGCCAGTTAACTAGCGGGGTTTCCACCGGGGAGCTGTTTTTT
cdr3_aa: CASSQLTSGVSTGELFF

j_call: TRBJ2-7
clone_size: .
v_call: TRBV28
d_call: TRBD2
cdr3_nt: TGTGCCAGCAGTCTATCCGGGACTAGCACAATCTACGAGCAGTACTTC
cdr3_aa: CASSLSGTSTIYEQYF

j_call: TRBJ1-2
clone_size: .
v_call: TRBV6-6
d_call: TRBD1
cdr3_nt: TGTGCCAGCAGTGGGCGGGGACAGCTTTATGGCTACACCTTC
cdr3_aa: CASSGRGQLYGYTF

j_call: TRBJ2-2
clone_size: .
v_call: TRBV11-2
d_call: .
cdr3_nt: TGTGCCAGCAGCTTAGGGCCCATGTCCGCCGGGGAGCTGTTTTTT
cdr3_aa: CASSLGPMSAGELFF

j_call: TRBJ2-2
clone_size: .
v_call: TRBV19
d_call: .
cdr3_nt: TGTGCCTGTGGCCTTGGGGGAGGAACCGGGGAGCTGTTTTTT
cdr3_aa: CACGLGGGTGELFF

j_call: TRBJ1-1
clone_size: .
v_call: TRBV5-1
d_call: .
cdr3_nt: TGCGCGCCAGCAGCCCTCTCGGGATGGGGTCTCTGGGGTAACACTGAAGCTTTCTTT
cdr3_aa: CAPAALSGWGLWGNTEAFF

j_call: TRBJ2-3
clone_size: .
v_call: TRBV2
d_call: .
cdr3_nt: TGTGCCAGCAGTTGGCTAGCTCATAGCACAGATACGCAGTATTTT
cdr3_aa: CASSWLAHSTDTQYF

j_call: TRBJ1-2
clone_size: .
v_call: TRBV11-3
d_call: .
cdr3_nt: TGTGCCAGCAGCCGAGGCATGTTCAGGGGAGCCTATGGCTACACCTTC
cdr3_aa: CASSRGMFRGAYGYTF

j_call: TRBJ1-2
clone_size: .
v_call: TRBV7-2
d_call: .
cdr3_nt: TGTGCCAGCAGCTTAAAGGGGACAAGCTATGGCTACACCTTC
cdr3_aa: CASSLKGTSYGYTF

j_call: TRBJ1-1
clone_size: .
v_call: TRBV5-1
d_call: .
cdr3_nt: TGCGCCAGCAGCTTGCAGGGATTCGACACTGAAGCTTTCTTT
cdr3_aa: CASSLQGFDTEAFF